The 6 T cell receptor beta chains reported below all come from one sample, sequenced in a study of blood T cell repertoires in COVID-19. Only in-frame clones appear in the TCRdb table, and some are missing; sequencing was by immunoSEQ multiplex PCR. Of about 150,000 clones in the sample, around four fifths were seen once. Sample: PBMCs or T cells enriched from blood (not recorded which). These receptors were taken from a woman between 40 and 50 years old who had recovered from COVID-19.

This clone was counted a single time. For the CDR3, the DNA is TGTGCCAGCAGTTATGACAGGGGTGACACTGAAGCTTTCTTT. Its protein product is CASSYDRGDTEAFF. This chain joins TRBV6-5 and TRBJ1-1, with 8 bases lining up with TRBD1. Trimming removed 3 bases from V and 3 bases from J; junction bases left unmatched: 3. Per the germline V gene, CDR1 is MNHEY and CDR2 is SVGAGI. This CDR3 comprises 14 residues.

The sample holds one count of this clone. The CDR3 protein is CASTLYGRGSNQPQHF. The CDR3 DNA sequence: TGTGCCAGTACTCTCTATGGAAGGGGTAGCAATCAGCCCCAGCATTTT. This chain uses TRBV2 with TRBJ1-5, with D possibly TRBD1 on 5 matching bases. The CDR3 is 16 residues long. Deletions cut 9 bases from V and 0 bases from J, with 18 bases between. Looked up from germline, CDR1 is SNHLY and CDR2 is FYNNEI.

The chain has TRBV29-1 and TRBJ2-2; the match to TRBD1 covers 8 bases. The junction had 4 bases not matched to a gene; V was cut back by 1 base and J by 3 bases. The CDR3 extends over 15 amino acids. Germline CDR1 and CDR2: SQVTM and ANQGSEA. The CDR3 sequence: CSVEGRGRDTGELFF. CDR3 coding DNA: TGCAGCGTTGAAGGCAGGGGGCGGGACACCGGGGAGCTGTTTTTT.

The table lists this clone with a count of one. V is TRBV6-6 and J is TRBJ1-4, with D hard to call. The germline V gene has CDR1 MNHNY and CDR2 SVGAGI (reference sequence). CDR3 length: 14 residues. V was clipped by 2 bases and J by 8 bases, with 12 bases between them. CDR3 DNA sequence: TGTGCCAGCAGTTACAAGGACGGGAGAGAAAAACTGTTTTTT. Protein sequence: CASSYKDGREKLFF.

This chain connects TRBV2 to TRBJ2-7, with TRBD1 identical over 11 bases. From germline, CDR1 is SNHLY and CDR2 FYNNEI. This CDR3 has 14 residues. Trimming took 10 bases from V and 3 from J; bases not matched to a gene: 8. In nucleotides, the CDR3 is TGTGCCACCACGTGGGGGACAGGGGGCTACGAGCAGTACTTC. Translation gives CATTWGTGGYEQYF. The full variable domain, with the rest looked up from reference TRBV2 and TRBJ2-7, is EPEVTQTPSHQVTQMGQEVILRCVPISNHLYFYWYRQILGQKVEFLVSFYNNEISEKSEIFDDQFSVERPDGSNFTLKIRSTKLEDSAMYFCATTWGTGGYEQYFGPGTRLTVT.

The chain combines TRBV30 with TRBJ2-1, with TRBD2 matching 8 bases. Germline CDR1 GTSNPN, CDR2 SVGIG (reference sequence). With V trimmed by 2 bases and J by 7 bases, 7 bases remained unmatched. The CDR3 sequence is 14 residues long. The CDR3 protein is CAWSRLAGWNEQFF. The DNA of the CDR3 is TGTGCCTGGAGTCGGTTAGCGGGGTGGAATGAGCAGTTCTTC.